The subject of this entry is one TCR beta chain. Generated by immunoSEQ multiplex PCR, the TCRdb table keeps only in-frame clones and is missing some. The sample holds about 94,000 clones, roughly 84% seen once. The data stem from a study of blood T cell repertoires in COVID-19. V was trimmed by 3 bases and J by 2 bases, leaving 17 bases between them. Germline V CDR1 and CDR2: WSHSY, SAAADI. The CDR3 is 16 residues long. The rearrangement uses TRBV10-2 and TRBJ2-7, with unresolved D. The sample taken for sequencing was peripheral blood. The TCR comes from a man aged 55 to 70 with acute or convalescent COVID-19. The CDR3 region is CASSEDPPGAPYEQYF. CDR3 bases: TGCGCCAGCAGTGAAGACCCCCCGGGTGCCCCCTACGAGCAGTACTTC.